This TCR beta chain stems from a study of PD-1 blockade in classical Hodgkin lymphoma. All trial patients relapsed after autologous stem cell transplantation. The table came from immunoSEQ multiplex PCR; TCRdb's copy has only in-frame clones and leaves some out. The sample shows about 60,000 clones, roughly 90% of them seen only once. Trimming took 0 bases from V and 3 from J, leaving 9 bases between them. In germline, CDR1 is SGHNT, CDR2 YYREEE (reference sequence). CDR3 length equals 15 residues. The source is a human donor with classical Hodgkin lymphoma. This specimen was peripheral blood mononuclear cells (PBMCs), taken at baseline. This sequence joins TRBV5-4 and TRBJ2-2; D is ambiguous. CDR3 nucleotide sequence: TGTGCCAGCAGCTTGGCCGGCGTGGACACCGGGGAGCTGTTTTTT. It specifies CASSLAGVDTGELFF. The variable domain in full, with the rest retrieved from reference TRBV5-4 and TRBJ2-2, is ETGVTQSPTHLIKTRGQQVTLRCSSQSGHNTVSWYQQALGQGPQFIFQYYREEENGRGNFPPRFSGLQFPNYSSELNVNALELDDSALYLCASSLAGVDTGELFFGEGSRLTVL.